The 23 T cell receptor beta chains presented below share a single source sample, sequenced in a study of blood T cell repertoires in COVID-19. TCRdb's copy holds only in-frame clones and misses some; the assay was immunoSEQ multiplex PCR. This table has 100,000 to 150,000 clones, around 88% appearing once. The sample taken for sequencing was peripheral blood. The receptors were sampled from a woman aged 50 to 65 with active or convalescent COVID-19.

J is TRBJ2-7 and V is TRBV3-1 (or the pseudogene TRBV3-2), with a possible D match to TRBD2 (6 bases). In germline, CDR1 is LGHDT, CDR2 YNNKEL (reference sequence). The CDR3 extends over 15 amino acids. The V end lost 1 base, the J end lost 4 bases, and 14 bases lay between the germline ends. CDR3 in amino acids: CASSQGSGLPYEQYF. The CDR3 region has the DNA TGTGCCAGCAGCCAAGGTTCGGGACTCCCTTACGAGCAGTACTTC.

The chain employs TRBV11-2 and TRBJ2-7, with D unresolved. Trimming took off 1 base at V and 3 bases at J, with 10 bases between the two ends. Germline loops: CDR1 SGHAT, CDR2 FQNNGV. The CDR3 consists of 14 residues. The CDR3 is CASSLVGGHYEQYF. Written as DNA, the CDR3 is TGTGCCAGCAGCTTAGTTGGTGGCCACTACGAGCAGTACTTC.

The chain recombines TRBV27 with TRBJ2-2; tentatively, D is TRBD2 (6 bases). CDR1 is MNHEY, CDR2 SMNVEV, per germline (reference sequence). V was pared by 3 bases and J by 4 bases, with 12 bases between. The CDR3 consists of 15 residues. The CDR3 is CASSFPGAGTGELFF. In DNA, the CDR3 is TGTGCCAGCAGTTTCCCGGGAGCGGGCACCGGGGAGCTGTTTTTT.

This rearrangement joins TRBV6-2 or TRBV6-3 to TRBJ2-1; weak D call: TRBD2 (6 bases). V dropped 2 bases and J dropped 1 base, with 12 bases sitting between them. Germline V gene data show CDR1 as MNHEY and CDR2 as SVGEGT. The CDR3 has 16 residues. The CDR3 sequence: CASSYHLAKSYNEQFF. DNA for the CDR3: TGTGCCAGCAGTTACCATCTAGCGAAATCCTACAATGAGCAGTTCTTC.

This chain uses TRBV5-4 with TRBJ1-3; maybe TRBD1 (6 bases). Germline V gene sequence: CDR1 SGHNT, CDR2 YYREEE (reference sequence). Trimming left V 0 bases short and J 0 bases short, with 7 bases between. The CDR3 is 15 amino acids. CDR3 loop: CASSLVGGSGNTIYF. The DNA for the CDR3 is TGTGCCAGCAGCTTGGTAGGGGGCTCTGGAAACACCATATATTTT. The full variable domain, its missing parts supplied by reference TRBV5-4 and TRBJ1-3, is ETGVTQSPTHLIKTRGQQVTLRCSSQSGHNTVSWYQQALGQGPQFIFQYYREEENGRGNFPPRFSGLQFPNYSSELNVNALELDDSALYLCASSLVGGSGNTIYFGEGSWLTVV.

This chain joins TRBV9 and TRBJ2-1; D is undetermined. CDR1 and CDR2 (germline): SGDLS, YYNGEE. The CDR3 is made up of 15 amino acids. V lost 0 bases, J lost 10 bases, and 17 bases lay in between. CDR3 sequence: CASSVAGQHQEEQFF. CDR3 in DNA: TGTGCCAGCAGCGTAGCCGGCCAGCACCAGGAAGAGCAGTTCTTC. The full variable domain, with the rest looked up from reference TRBV9 and TRBJ2-1, is DSGVTQTPKHLITATGQRVTLRCSPRSGDLSVYWYQQSLDQGLQFLIQYYNGEERAKGNILERFSAQQFPDLHSELNLSSLELGDSALYFCASSVAGQHQEEQFFGPGTRLTVL.

This chain joins TRBV3-1 (or the pseudogene TRBV3-2) and TRBJ2-7; D remains ambiguous. V lost 3 bases, J lost 0 bases, and 9 bases lay in between. The CDR3 sequence is 14 residues long. Germline CDR1 is LGHDT and CDR2 is YNNKEL (reference sequence). The CDR3 nucleotides read TGTGCCAGCAGCCAGACTGCGAGCTCCTACGAGCAGTACTTC. It specifies CASSQTASSYEQYF.

This sequence joins TRBV28 and TRBJ2-4, with TRBD2 matching 10 bases. Per germline, CDR1 MDHEN and CDR2 SYDVKM. The CDR3 contains 15 residues. V shed 5 bases, J shed 4 bases, and the junction held 5 bases outside the gene matches. The CDR3 loop is CASSSGRAWKNIQYF. CDR3 nucleotide sequence: TGTGCCAGCAGTAGCGGGAGGGCCTGGAAAAACATTCAGTACTTC.

This sequence joins TRBV11-2 and TRBJ1-4, with 8 bases aligning to TRBD1. This CDR3 is 15 amino acids long. The V and J ends lost 4 bases and 6 bases, in that order; junction bases with no gene match: 7. The germline V gene encodes CDR1 SGHAT and CDR2 FQNNGV. CDR3 in DNA: TGTGCCAGCAGCTCCCTCAGGGGGCGTTATGAAAAACTGTTTTTT. This encodes CASSSLRGRYEKLFF.

This sequence joins TRBV5-6 and TRBJ2-5; 12 bases map to TRBD2. Germline lookup yields CDR1 SGHDT and CDR2 YYEEEE. The CDR3 sequence is 15 residues long. After removal of 4 bases from V and 6 bases from J, the junction contained 7 bases not matched to a gene. CDR3 sequence: CASSQATSGRKTQYF. In nucleotides, the CDR3 is TGTGCCAGCAGCCAAGCGACTAGCGGGAGAAAGACCCAGTACTTC. Together with reference TRBV5-6 and TRBJ2-5, the CDR3 gives the full variable domain: DAGVTQSPTHLIKTRGQQVTLRCSPKSGHDTVSWYQQALGQGPQFIFQYYEEEERQRGNFPDRFSGHQFPNYSSELNVNALLLGDSALYLCASSQATSGRKTQYFGPGTRLLVL.

The V gene is TRBV29-1, the J gene TRBJ1-2; D unresolved. This CDR3 spans 16 amino acids. The V end was cut by 0 bases, the J end by 6 bases, with 20 bases between. The germline gives CDR1 SQVTM, CDR2 ANQGSEA. The CDR3 reads CSVEDGRVVIPNGYTF. The DNA of the CDR3 is TGCAGCGTTGAAGATGGGAGGGTCGTAATTCCGAATGGCTACACCTTC.

This clone appeared once. The chain carries TRBV10-3 and TRBJ2-7; 7 nucleotides match TRBD1. Per germline, CDR1 ENHRY and CDR2 SYGVKD. The CDR3 spans 13 residues. V trimming: 10 bases; J trimming: 0 bases; junction bases outside the gene matches: 6. The chain's CDR3 is CATATGNSYEQYF. CDR3 nucleotide sequence: TGTGCCACCGCGACAGGGAACTCCTACGAGCAGTACTTC.

This chain connects TRBV6-5 to TRBJ1-1; D not resolved. This CDR3 is 15 amino acids long. Germline V gives CDR1 MNHEY, CDR2 SVGAGI. The CDR3 DNA reads as TGTGCGGTCGAGGAGGGCAGACTAGGAGACACTGAAGCTTTCTTT. Amino acid sequence: CAVEEGRLGDTEAFF.

The V gene is TRBV27, the J gene TRBJ1-6, with D perhaps TRBD1 (6 bases). This CDR3 contains 19 residues. The V end was cut by 6 bases, the J end by 6 bases, with 27 bases between. Looked up from germline, CDR1 is MNHEY and CDR2 is SMNVEV (reference sequence). The CDR3 DNA sequence: TGTGCCAGCAGCCCTGGACAGAAGGCACCTATCTGGGGTAATTCACCCCTCCACTTT. This sequence encodes CASSPGQKAPIWGNSPLHF.

CDR3 sequence (DNA): TGCGCCAGCAGAATTACAGGTTTCTGGGGCACTGAAGCTTTCTTT. Its protein is CASRITGFWGTEAFF. The chain uses TRBV5-1 and TRBJ1-1; D is perhaps TRBD1 (5 bases). CDR3 length equals 15 residues. V was clipped by 5 bases and J by 4 bases, with 18 bases between them. The germline V gene encodes CDR1 SGHRS and CDR2 YFSETQ.

A single count supports this clone. The chain links TRBV9 to TRBJ2-2; no clear D. CDR3 length equals 13 residues. The ends were cut back, 5 bases at V and 8 bases at J, with 13 bases in the middle. Per the germline V gene, CDR1 is SGDLS and CDR2 is YYNGEE. CDR3 sequence (DNA): TGTGCCAGCAGAGACAAGGCCCGGGGGGAGCTGTTTTTT. Encoded protein: CASRDKARGELFF.

This clone came up a few times. The chain carries TRBV9 and TRBJ2-7; the match to TRBD2 covers 9 bases. V shed 4 bases and J 2 bases; nucleotides not matched to a gene: 4. The CDR3 covers 14 residues. Germline loops: CDR1 SGDLS, CDR2 YYNGEE. The CDR3 sequence is CASSPIAGAYEQYF. CDR3 sequence (DNA): TGTGCCAGCAGCCCGATAGCGGGAGCCTACGAGCAGTACTTC.

The V call is TRBV6-2 or TRBV6-3, the J call TRBJ1-1, with 7 bases fitting TRBD1. Germline V CDR1 and CDR2: MNHEY, SVGEGT. The ends lost 2 bases at V and 7 bases at J; junction bases unmatched: 4. This CDR3 is 13 amino acids long. Written as DNA, the CDR3 is TGTGCCAGCAGTTACGAGACAGGGTTTGAAGCTTTCTTT. Its protein is CASSYETGFEAFF.

The chain recombines TRBV5-1 with TRBJ1-1; no firm D call. The V end lost 3 bases, the J end lost 1 base, and 7 bases lay between the germline ends. CDR1 is SGHRS and CDR2 is YFSETQ in the germline V gene. CDR3 length equals 13 residues. CDR3 DNA: TGCGCCAGCAGCTCCACACAGAACACTGAAGCTTTCTTT. Amino acids: CASSSTQNTEAFF.

The chain has TRBV6-5 and TRBJ2-7, with 10 nucleotides matching TRBD1. This CDR3 has 15 residues. The germline V gene encodes CDR1 MNHEY and CDR2 SVGAGI. V shed 0 bases and J 6 bases; nucleotides not matched to a gene: 5. The CDR3 nucleotides are TGTGCCAGCAGTTACTCCCCGGGACAGGGGTTCGAGCAGTACTTC. It is translated as CASSYSPGQGFEQYF.

The V and J genes are TRBV20-1 and TRBJ2-1, with D unclear. Between the trimmed V and J ends, which lost 7 bases and 7 bases, there was a span of 11 bases. Germline V gives CDR1 DFQATT, CDR2 SNEGSKA (reference sequence). CDR3 length equals 11 residues. Written as DNA, the CDR3 is TGCAGTGGTTTCTCCGGTAATGAGCAGTTCTTC. Translated: CSGFSGNEQFF.

The chain is built from TRBV6-6 and TRBJ2-3, with a tentative D call TRBD1 (5 bases). V was shortened by 6 bases and J by 8 bases, with 12 bases between the two germline ends. Germline V CDR1 and CDR2: MNHNY, SVGAGI (reference sequence). The CDR3 covers 12 residues. CDR3 sequence: CASRPGLSTQYF. The CDR3 nucleotides are TGTGCCAGCAGGCCAGGGCTGAGTACGCAGTATTTT.

The chain links TRBV28 to TRBJ1-5; possibly TRBD1 for D (5 bases). The length of the CDR3 is 20 residues. Germline-derived CDR1 and CDR2 are MDHEN and SYDVKM. V lost 1 base and J 2 bases, leaving 24 bases between the germline ends. CDR3 sequence reads: CASSLSAWRQAGGGNQPQHF. CDR3 nucleotide sequence: TGTGCCAGCAGTTTATCAGCTTGGCGGCAGGCCGGGGGGGGCAATCAGCCCCAGCATTTT. Combining the CDR3 with reference TRBV28 and TRBJ1-5 gives the whole variable domain DVKVTQSSRYLVKRTGEKVFLECVQDMDHENMFWYRQDPGLGLRLIYFSYDVKMKEKGDIPEGYSVSREKKERFSLILESASTNQTSMYLCASSLSAWRQAGGGNQPQHFGDGTRLSIL.